A single sample is the source of the 22 T cell receptor beta chains below, sequenced in a study of cytomegalovirus exposure and HLA in healthy donors. The study ran its PCR with 60 Vbeta and 13 Jbeta primers. The protocol was immunoSEQ multiplex PCR, while the TCRdb copy is restricted to in-frame clones and leaves out a portion. This table has roughly 93,000 clones, roughly four fifths appearing once. Sequencing was done on a sample of PBMCs. The source is a human donor in good health.

The chain carries TRBV5-4 and TRBJ2-3, with 8 nucleotides matching TRBD1. J gave up 4 bases and V 4 bases, and 8 bases lay outside the gene matches. This CDR3 has 15 residues. Per the germline V gene, CDR1 is SGHNT and CDR2 is YYREEE (reference sequence). The CDR3 loop is CASSRGQGGADTQYF. The CDR3 bases are TGTGCCAGCAGCCGCGGACAGGGTGGTGCAGATACGCAGTATTTT.

This clone has only a few counts. The CDR3 reads CASSDARTETHTEAFF. The CDR3 bases are TGTGCCAGCAGTGACGCTCGGACAGAAACCCACACTGAAGCTTTCTTT. The gene calls are TRBV6-1 and TRBJ1-1, with D possibly TRBD1 on 6 matching bases. Between the trimmed V and J ends, which lost 3 bases and 3 bases, there was a span of 17 bases. This CDR3 comprises 16 residues. Per the germline V gene, CDR1 is MNHNS and CDR2 is SASEGT.

V is TRBV6-5 and J is TRBJ1-1, with TRBD1 matching 9 bases. There are 14 residues in the CDR3. CDR1 is MNHEY, CDR2 SVGAGI, per germline. V shed 2 bases and J 7 bases; nucleotides not matched to a gene: 5. CDR3 sequence: CASSYVGTGSEAFF. In DNA form, the CDR3 reads TGTGCCAGCAGTTACGTCGGGACAGGGAGTGAAGCTTTCTTT.

This clone showed up just a few times. The rearrangement joins TRBV7-2 to TRBJ1-1; possibly TRBD1 for D (5 bases). The CDR3 covers 11 residues. Trimming cost V 9 bases and J 3 bases, with 8 bases left between them. Looked up from germline, CDR1 is SGHTA and CDR2 is FQGNSA. CDR3 bases: TGTGCCAGTGGGGCCCACACTGAAGCTTTCTTT. This gives the protein CASGAHTEAFF.

With respect to this clone: Given a far larger clone just one base away, this is likely a sequencing read error. The V and J genes are TRBV25-1 and TRBJ1-1; no clear D gene. With 8 bases removed from V and 5 bases from J, the gap between germline ends came to 15 bases. The CDR3 is 13 amino acids. CDR1 is MGHDK and CDR2 is SYGVNS in the germline V gene. CDR3 DNA sequence: TGTGCCAGCGTCGACACGCGCGGGACTGAAGCTTTCTTT. Translating it yields CASVDTRGTEAFF. The full variable domain, rest sourced from reference TRBV25-1 and TRBJ1-1, is EADIYQTPRYLVIGTGKKITLECSQTMGHDKMYWYQQDPGMELHLIHYSYGVNSTEKGDLSSESTVSRIRTEHFPLTLESARPSHTSQYLCASVDTRGTEAFFGQGTRLTVV.

The V call is TRBV5-1, the J call TRBJ1-1; D is possibly TRBD1 (5 bases). With 0 bases removed from V and 6 bases from J, the gap between germline ends came to 12 bases. This CDR3 is built from 14 residues. Germline loops: CDR1 SGHRS, CDR2 YFSETQ. The CDR3 region is CASSLVGRVPEAFF. CDR3 bases: TGCGCCAGCAGCTTGGTCGGCAGGGTCCCTGAAGCTTTCTTT. Variable domain in full (rest from reference TRBV5-1 and TRBJ1-1): KAGVTQTPRYLIKTRGQQVTLSCSPISGHRSVSWYQQTPGQGLQFLFEYFSETQRNKGNFPGRFSGRQFSNSRSEMNVSTLELGDSALYLCASSLVGRVPEAFFGQGTRLTVV.

The chain couples TRBV28 to TRBJ1-5; no clear D. CDR3 length equals 13 residues. Trimming took 3 bases from V and 1 from J, leaving 4 bases between them. CDR1 MDHEN and CDR2 SYDVKM come from the germline V gene. CDR3 residues: CASSFGSNQPQHF. CDR3 coding DNA: TGTGCCAGCAGTTTTGGCAGCAATCAGCCCCAGCATTTT.

V usage is TRBV4-3 and J usage is TRBJ2-1; D possibly corresponds to TRBD2 (5 bases). The germline V and J ends were trimmed by 3 bases and 0 bases, with 12 bases remaining between them. CDR3 size: 16 residues. Germline lookup yields CDR1 LGHNA and CDR2 YSLEER. The CDR3 region has the DNA TGCGCCAGCAGCCAGGCGAGACTATCCTCCTACAATGAGCAGTTCTTC. Protein product: CASSQARLSSYNEQFF.

The J gene is TRBJ2-3, the V gene TRBV10-3, with D unresolved. This CDR3 contains 14 residues. The V gene lost 1 base and the J gene lost 2 bases, with 7 bases spanning the gap. The germline V gene encodes CDR1 ENHRY and CDR2 SYGVKD. For the CDR3, the DNA is TGTGCCATCAGTGAGTTGCAGGACACAGATACGCAGTATTTT. It translates to CAISELQDTDTQYF.

The gene calls are TRBV4-3 and TRBJ2-5, with 12 bases aligning to TRBD1. Unmatched junction bases numbered 7, after V lost 3 bases and J lost 5 bases. CDR1 is LGHNA, CDR2 YSLEER, per germline. The CDR3 loop spans 16 amino acids. The CDR3 here is CASSHSGTGGGETQYF. In nucleotides, the CDR3 is TGCGCCAGCAGCCATTCCGGGACAGGGGGCGGGGAGACCCAGTACTTC.

This clone was observed a few times. The genes are TRBV6-6 and TRBJ1-3; 7 nucleotides match TRBD1. V was pared by 7 bases and J by 4 bases, with 10 bases of the junction left unmatched. This CDR3 is 15 amino acids long. Germline V lookup: CDR1 MNHNY, CDR2 SVGAGI (reference sequence). The CDR3 DNA sequence: TGTGCCAGCACCCGGGACAGTGTAGCGGGAAACACCATATATTTT. Its translation: CASTRDSVAGNTIYF.

V gene TRBV6-6 combines with J gene TRBJ2-1; D gene ambiguous. The CDR3 length is 16 residues. The ends were cut back, 6 bases at V and 0 bases at J, with 15 bases in the middle. The V gene's germline CDR1 is MNHNY and CDR2 SVGAGI (reference sequence). The CDR3 here is CASRHLNPSSYNEQFF. The CDR3 bases are TGTGCCAGCAGACACCTTAACCCAAGCTCCTACAATGAGCAGTTCTTC.

Here the CDR3 reads CASSLIAGRGSYEQYF. Written as DNA, the CDR3 is TGTGCCAGCAGCCTAATAGCGGGGCGCGGCTCCTACGAGCAGTACTTC. The chain recombines TRBV13 with TRBJ2-7, with 8 bases fitting TRBD2. The CDR3 spans 16 residues. Germline V gene lookup returns CDR1 PRHDT and CDR2 FYEKMQ (reference sequence). The V and J ends lost 5 bases and 0 bases, in that order; junction bases with no gene match: 9.

The CDR3, as DNA: TGTGCCAGCAGCTTTATGGGGGAGGCCGCGTATTTT. This encodes CASSFMGEAAYF. The chain recombines TRBV7-9 with TRBJ2-3, with D perhaps matching TRBD2 (6 bases). The length of the CDR3 is 12 residues. V was pared by 3 bases and J by 14 bases, with 15 bases between. Germline V gene sequence: CDR1 SEHNR, CDR2 FQNEAQ (reference sequence).

The rearrangement joins TRBV19 to TRBJ1-2; 8 bases agree with TRBD1. The germline CDR1 and CDR2 sequences are LNHDA and SQIVND (reference sequence). V trimming: 7 bases; J trimming: 6 bases; junction bases outside the gene matches: 7. This CDR3 spans 13 amino acids. CDR3 sequence: CASTQDRVDGYTF. Written as DNA, the CDR3 is TGTGCCAGTACCCAGGACAGGGTTGATGGCTACACCTTC.

As DNA, the CDR3 is TGTGCCAGCTCACCTGCCGGGACAGGAGTTTCCTACGAGCAGTACTTC. This codes for CASSPAGTGVSYEQYF. The chain recombines TRBV18 with TRBJ2-7, with 8 bases aligning to TRBD1. Trimming at V came to 3 bases and at J to 1 base, leaving 8 bases not matched to a gene. CDR1 is KGHSH and CDR2 is LQKENI in the germline V gene. CDR3 length: 16 residues.

The J gene is TRBJ2-3, the V gene TRBV6-4, with 12 bases lining up with TRBD2. The CDR3 runs 15 residues. V was pared by 5 bases and J by 1 base, with 1 base of the junction left unmatched. Germline V lookup: CDR1 MRHNA, CDR2 SNTAGT. Here the CDR3 DNA reads TGTGCCAGCAGTAGACTAGCGGGGGGCACAGATACGCAGTATTTT. Translation gives CASSRLAGGTDTQYF.

The CDR3 coding sequence is TGTGCCAGCAGCGTAACCACCGGGACAATGGCCCCTGGGGCCAACGTCCTGACTTTC. Its protein is CASSVTTGTMAPGANVLTF. The chain employs TRBV9 and TRBJ2-6, with D tentatively TRBD1 (6 bases). The CDR3 covers 19 residues. V lost 1 base and J 2 bases, leaving 19 bases between the germline ends. The germline V gene has CDR1 SGDLS and CDR2 YYNGEE.

V usage is TRBV5-1 and J usage is TRBJ2-5; maybe TRBD1 (5 bases). CDR1 is SGHRS and CDR2 is YFSETQ in the germline V gene. Trimming left V 0 bases short and J 1 base short, with 7 bases between. The CDR3 contains 14 residues. This chain's CDR3 is CASSLGGTQETQYF. CDR3 nucleotides: TGCGCCAGCAGCTTGGGGGGCACCCAAGAGACCCAGTACTTC.

V and J are TRBV5-6 and TRBJ2-5, with 8 bases matching TRBD1. Germline CDR1 is SGHDT and CDR2 is YYEEEE. The CDR3 is 14 residues long. V lost 2 bases, J lost 5 bases, and 5 bases stayed unmatched. CDR3 sequence reads: CASSFRQGIETQYF. DNA of the CDR3: TGTGCCAGCAGCTTTCGACAGGGGATCGAGACCCAGTACTTC.

The rearrangement uses TRBV7-6 and TRBJ2-1; 7 bases fit TRBD1. The CDR3 contains 17 residues. V was clipped by 1 base and J by 7 bases; unmatched bases: 13. Germline V gene data show CDR1 as SGHVS and CDR2 as FNYEAQ. The DNA of the CDR3 is TGTGCCAGCAGCTTAGAAGTTCGAGACAGGGTGGGGAATGAGCAGTTCTTC. Its translation: CASSLEVRDRVGNEQFF.

This sequence joins TRBV7-9 and TRBJ1-1; 9 bases fit TRBD1. CDR1 and CDR2 (germline): SEHNR, FQNEAQ (reference sequence). This CDR3 spans 15 amino acids. V lost 3 bases, J lost 7 bases, and 9 bases stayed unmatched. The CDR3 nucleotides read TGTGCCAGCAGCTTTAGAGGACAGGGGACCTGTGAAGCTTTCTTT. Its protein product is CASSFRGQGTCEAFF.